The clone carrying this T cell receptor beta chain was recorded at least ten times. The read falls 3 residues short of the CDR3 end, and the missing part is taken from the germline J gene. TCRdb keeps only in-frame clones here, not all; method: immunoSEQ multiplex PCR. In total the sample includes roughly 60,000 clones, none of them seen once. This entry belongs to a study of T cell clonality in common variable immunodeficiency. The CDR3 runs 14 residues. The junction had 7 bases not matched to a gene; V was cut back by 5 bases and J by 2 bases. CDR1 is DFQATT and CDR2 is SNEGSKA in the germline V gene (reference sequence).

The chain links TRBV20-1 to TRBJ2-7; 9 nucleotides agree with TRBD2. The sequenced sample consisted of peripheral blood mononuclear cells. The sequence came from a person aged 18 to 70 in good health. The CDR3 DNA, read in part, is TGCAGTGCTTTCGAGGGACTAGCAGCCTACGAG. Translated, it gives CSAFEGLAAYE. The entire CDR3 is CSAFEGLAAYEQYF.